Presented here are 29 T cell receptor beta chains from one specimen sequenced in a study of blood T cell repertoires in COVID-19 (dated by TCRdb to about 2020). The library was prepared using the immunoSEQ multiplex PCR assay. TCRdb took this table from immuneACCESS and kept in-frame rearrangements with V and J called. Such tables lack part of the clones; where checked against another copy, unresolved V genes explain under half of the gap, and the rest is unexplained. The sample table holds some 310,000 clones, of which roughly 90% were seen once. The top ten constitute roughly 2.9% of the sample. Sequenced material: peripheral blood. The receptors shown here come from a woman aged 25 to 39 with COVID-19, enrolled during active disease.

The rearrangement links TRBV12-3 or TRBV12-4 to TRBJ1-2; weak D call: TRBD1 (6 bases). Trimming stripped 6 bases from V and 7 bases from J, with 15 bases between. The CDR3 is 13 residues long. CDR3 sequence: CASSNRDLRGYTF. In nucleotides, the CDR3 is TGTGCCAGCAGCAACAGGGATCTTCGTGGCTACACCTTC.

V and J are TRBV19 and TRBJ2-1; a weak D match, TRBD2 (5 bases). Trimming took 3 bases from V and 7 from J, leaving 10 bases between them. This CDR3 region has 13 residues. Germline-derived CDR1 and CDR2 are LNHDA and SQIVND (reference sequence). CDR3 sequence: CASSIIARNEQFF. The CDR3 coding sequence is TGTGCCAGTAGTATTATAGCGAGGAATGAGCAGTTCTTC.

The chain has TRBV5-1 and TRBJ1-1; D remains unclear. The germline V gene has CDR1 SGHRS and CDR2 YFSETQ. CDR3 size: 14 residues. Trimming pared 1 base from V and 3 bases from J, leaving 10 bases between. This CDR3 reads CASSLTGLDTEAFF. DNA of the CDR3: TGCGCCAGCAGCTTGACGGGGTTGGACACTGAAGCTTTCTTT.

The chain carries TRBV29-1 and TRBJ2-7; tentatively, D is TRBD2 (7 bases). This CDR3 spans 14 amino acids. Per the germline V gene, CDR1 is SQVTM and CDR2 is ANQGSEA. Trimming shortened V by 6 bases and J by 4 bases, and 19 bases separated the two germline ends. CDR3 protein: CSVENREGEYEQYF. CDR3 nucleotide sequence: TGCAGCGTGGAGAACAGGGAGGGGGAGTACGAGCAGTACTTC.

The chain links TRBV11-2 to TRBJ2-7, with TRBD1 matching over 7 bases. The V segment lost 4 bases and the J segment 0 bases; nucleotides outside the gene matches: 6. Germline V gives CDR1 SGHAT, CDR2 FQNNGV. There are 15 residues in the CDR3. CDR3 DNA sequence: TGTGCCAGCAGCTATGGACAGGTCCTCTCCTACGAGCAGTACTTC. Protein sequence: CASSYGQVLSYEQYF. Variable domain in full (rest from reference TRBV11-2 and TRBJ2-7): EAGVAQSPRYKIIEKRQSVAFWCNPISGHATLYWYQQILGQGPKLLIQFQNNGVVDDSQLPKDRFSAERLKGVDSTLKIQPAKLEDSAVYLCASSYGQVLSYEQYFGPGTRLTVT.

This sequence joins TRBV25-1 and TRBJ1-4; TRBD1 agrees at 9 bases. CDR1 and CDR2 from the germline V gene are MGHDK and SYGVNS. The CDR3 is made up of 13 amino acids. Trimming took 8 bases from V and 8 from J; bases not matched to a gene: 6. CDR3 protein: CASSGTGREKLFF. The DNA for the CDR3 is TGTGCCAGCTCCGGGACAGGGAGGGAAAAACTGTTTTTT.

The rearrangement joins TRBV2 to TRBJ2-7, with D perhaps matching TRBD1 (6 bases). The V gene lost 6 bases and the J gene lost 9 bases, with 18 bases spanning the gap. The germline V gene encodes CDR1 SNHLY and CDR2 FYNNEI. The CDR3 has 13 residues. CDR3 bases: TGTGCCAGCAGCGAGACAGGCCTTGCTGGGCAGTACTTC. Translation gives CASSETGLAGQYF. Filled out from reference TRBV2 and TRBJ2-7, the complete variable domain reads EPEVTQTPSHQVTQMGQEVILRCVPISNHLYFYWYRQILGQKVEFLVSFYNNEISEKSEIFDDQFSVERPDGSNFTLKIRSTKLEDSAMYFCASSETGLAGQYFGPGTRLTVT.

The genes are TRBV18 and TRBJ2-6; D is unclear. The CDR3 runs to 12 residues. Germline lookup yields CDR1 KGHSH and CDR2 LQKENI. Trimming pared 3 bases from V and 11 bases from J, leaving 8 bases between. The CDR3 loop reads CASSPLRDVLTF. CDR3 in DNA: TGTGCCAGCTCACCTCTACGCGACGTCCTGACTTTC.

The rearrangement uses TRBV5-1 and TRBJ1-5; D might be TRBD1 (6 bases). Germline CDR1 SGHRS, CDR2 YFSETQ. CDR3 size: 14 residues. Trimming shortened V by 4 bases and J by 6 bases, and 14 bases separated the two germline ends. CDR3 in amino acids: CASSSGGAGQPQHF. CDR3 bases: TGCGCCAGCAGCAGTGGGGGGGCGGGTCAGCCCCAGCATTTT.

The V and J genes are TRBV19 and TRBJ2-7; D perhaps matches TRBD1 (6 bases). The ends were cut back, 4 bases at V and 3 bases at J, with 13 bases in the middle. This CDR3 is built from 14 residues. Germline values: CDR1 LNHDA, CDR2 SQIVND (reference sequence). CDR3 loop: CASSTQGRGYEQYF. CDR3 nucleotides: TGTGCCAGTAGTACCCAAGGCAGGGGCTACGAGCAGTACTTC.

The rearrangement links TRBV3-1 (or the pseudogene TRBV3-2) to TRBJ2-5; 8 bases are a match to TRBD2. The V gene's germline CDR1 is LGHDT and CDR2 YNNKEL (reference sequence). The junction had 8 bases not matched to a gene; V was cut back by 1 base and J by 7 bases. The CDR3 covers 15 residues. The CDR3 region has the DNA TGTGCCAGCAGCCAAGCGGGAGGGCTAAGTCCGACCCAGTACTTC. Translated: CASSQAGGLSPTQYF.

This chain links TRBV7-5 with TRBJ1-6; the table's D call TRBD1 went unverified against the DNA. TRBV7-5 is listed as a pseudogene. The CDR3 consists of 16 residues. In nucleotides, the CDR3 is TGTGTCAGAAGCGATGATCGGGACAGTCGGAATTCACCCCTCCACTTT. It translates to CVRSDDRDSRNSPLHF.

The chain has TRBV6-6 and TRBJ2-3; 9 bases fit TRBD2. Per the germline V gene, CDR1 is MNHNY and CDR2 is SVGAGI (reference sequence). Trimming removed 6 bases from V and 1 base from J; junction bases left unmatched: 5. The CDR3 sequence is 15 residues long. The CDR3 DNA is TGTGCCAGCAGCCGACTAGCGGAGCGCACAGATACGCAGTATTTT. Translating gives CASSRLAERTDTQYF.

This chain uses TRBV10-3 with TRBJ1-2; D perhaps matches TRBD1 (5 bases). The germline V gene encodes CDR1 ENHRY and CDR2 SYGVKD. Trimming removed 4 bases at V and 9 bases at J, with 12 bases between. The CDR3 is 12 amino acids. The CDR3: CAISVDSLSYTF. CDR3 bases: TGTGCCATCAGTGTAGACAGTCTTAGCTACACCTTC.

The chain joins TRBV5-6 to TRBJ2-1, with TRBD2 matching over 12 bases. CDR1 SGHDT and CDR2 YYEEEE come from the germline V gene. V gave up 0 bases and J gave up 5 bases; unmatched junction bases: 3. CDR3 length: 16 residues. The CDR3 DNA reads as TGTGCCAGCAGCTTGGCGCTAGCGGGAGGGAACAATGAGCAGTTCTTC. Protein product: CASSLALAGGNNEQFF.

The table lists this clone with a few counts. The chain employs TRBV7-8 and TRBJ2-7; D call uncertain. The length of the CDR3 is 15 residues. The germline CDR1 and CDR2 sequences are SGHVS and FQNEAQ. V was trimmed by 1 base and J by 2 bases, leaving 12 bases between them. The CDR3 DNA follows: TGTGCCAGCAGCTTAGACAGAAGGATTGCCTACGAGCAGTACTTC. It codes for CASSLDRRIAYEQYF.

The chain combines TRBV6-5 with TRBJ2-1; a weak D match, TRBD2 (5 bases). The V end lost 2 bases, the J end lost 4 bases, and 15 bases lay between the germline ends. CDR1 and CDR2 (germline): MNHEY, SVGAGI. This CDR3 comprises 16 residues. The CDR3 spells CASSYTKLGLYNEQFF. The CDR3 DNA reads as TGTGCCAGCAGTTACACGAAGCTCGGACTTTACAATGAGCAGTTCTTC.

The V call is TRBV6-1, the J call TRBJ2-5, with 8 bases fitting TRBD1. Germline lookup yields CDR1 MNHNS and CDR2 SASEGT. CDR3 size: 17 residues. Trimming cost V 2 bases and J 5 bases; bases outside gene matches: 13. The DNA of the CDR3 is TGTGCCAGCAGTGAACTCAAGGGGACAGGCGCTCGGGAGACCCAGTACTTC. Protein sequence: CASSELKGTGARETQYF.

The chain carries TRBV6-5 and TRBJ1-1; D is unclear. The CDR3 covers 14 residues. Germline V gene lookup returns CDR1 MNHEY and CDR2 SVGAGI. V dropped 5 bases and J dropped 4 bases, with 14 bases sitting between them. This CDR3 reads CASSHEPGSTEAFF. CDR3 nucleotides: TGTGCCAGCAGTCACGAGCCGGGGAGCACTGAAGCTTTCTTT.

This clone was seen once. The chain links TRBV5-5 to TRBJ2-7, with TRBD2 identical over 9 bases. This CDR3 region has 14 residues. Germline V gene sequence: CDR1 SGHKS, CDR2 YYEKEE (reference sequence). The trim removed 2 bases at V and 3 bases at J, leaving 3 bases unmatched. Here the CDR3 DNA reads TGTGCCAGCAGCTTTGCGGGAGGGAACTACGAGCAGTACTTC. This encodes CASSFAGGNYEQYF.

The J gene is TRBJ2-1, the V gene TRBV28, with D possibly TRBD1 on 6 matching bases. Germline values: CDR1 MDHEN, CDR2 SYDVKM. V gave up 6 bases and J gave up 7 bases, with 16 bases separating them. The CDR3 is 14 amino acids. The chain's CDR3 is CASRRGQGWNEQFF. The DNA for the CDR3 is TGTGCCAGCAGACGAGGCCAGGGGTGGAATGAGCAGTTCTTC.

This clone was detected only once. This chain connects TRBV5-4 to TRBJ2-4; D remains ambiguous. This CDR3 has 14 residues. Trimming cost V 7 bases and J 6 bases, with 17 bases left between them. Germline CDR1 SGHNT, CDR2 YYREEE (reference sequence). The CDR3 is CASAEAERGNIQYF. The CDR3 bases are TGTGCCAGCGCAGAAGCAGAACGAGGAAACATTCAGTACTTC.

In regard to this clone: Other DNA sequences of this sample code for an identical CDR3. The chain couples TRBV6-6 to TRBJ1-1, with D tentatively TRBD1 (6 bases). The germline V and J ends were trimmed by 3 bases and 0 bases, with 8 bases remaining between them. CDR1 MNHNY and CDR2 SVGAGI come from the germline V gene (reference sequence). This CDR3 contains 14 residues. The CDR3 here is CASSYGGLNTEAFF. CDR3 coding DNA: TGTGCCAGCAGTTATGGGGGCTTGAACACTGAAGCTTTCTTT.

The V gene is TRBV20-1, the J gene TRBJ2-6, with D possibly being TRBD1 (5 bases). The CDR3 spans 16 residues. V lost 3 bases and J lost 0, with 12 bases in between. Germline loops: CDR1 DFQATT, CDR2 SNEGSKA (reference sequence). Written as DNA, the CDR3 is TGCAGTGCTAGTAGTTCAGGGAACTCTGGGGCCAACGTCCTGACTTTC. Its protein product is CSASSSGNSGANVLTF.

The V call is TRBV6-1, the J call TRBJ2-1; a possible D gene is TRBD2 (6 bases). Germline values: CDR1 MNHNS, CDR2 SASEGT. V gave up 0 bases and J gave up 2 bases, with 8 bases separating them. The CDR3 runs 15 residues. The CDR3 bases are TGTGCCAGCAGTGAAGCGGGAGGCCCCTACAATGAGCAGTTCTTC. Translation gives CASSEAGGPYNEQFF.

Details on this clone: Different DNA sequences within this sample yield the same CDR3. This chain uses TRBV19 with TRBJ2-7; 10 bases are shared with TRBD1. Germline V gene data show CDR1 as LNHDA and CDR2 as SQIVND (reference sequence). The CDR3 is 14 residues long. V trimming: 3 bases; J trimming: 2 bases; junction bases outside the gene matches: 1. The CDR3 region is CASSIGTGAYEQYF. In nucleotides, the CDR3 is TGTGCCAGTAGTATCGGGACAGGGGCCTACGAGCAGTACTTC.

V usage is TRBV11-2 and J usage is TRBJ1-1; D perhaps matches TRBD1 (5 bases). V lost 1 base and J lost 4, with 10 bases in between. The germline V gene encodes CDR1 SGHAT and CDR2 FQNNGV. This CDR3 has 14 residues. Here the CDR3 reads CASSLAVGGTEAFF. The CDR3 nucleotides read TGTGCCAGCAGCTTAGCCGTGGGGGGCACTGAAGCTTTCTTT.

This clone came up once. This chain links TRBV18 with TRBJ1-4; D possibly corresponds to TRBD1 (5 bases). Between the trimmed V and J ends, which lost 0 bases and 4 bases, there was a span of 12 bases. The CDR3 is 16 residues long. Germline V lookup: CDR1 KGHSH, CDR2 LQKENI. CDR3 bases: TGTGCCAGCTCACCACCGCGGCAGGGCCATAATGAAAAACTGTTTTTT. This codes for CASSPPRQGHNEKLFF.

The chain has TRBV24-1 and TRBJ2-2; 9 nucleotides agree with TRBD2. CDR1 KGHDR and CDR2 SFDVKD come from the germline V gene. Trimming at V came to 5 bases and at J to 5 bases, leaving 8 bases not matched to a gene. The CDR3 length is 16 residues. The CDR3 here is CATSVSGSPPTGELFF. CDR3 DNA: TGTGCCACCAGTGTTAGCGGGAGTCCCCCGACCGGGGAGCTGTTTTTT.